The 6 T cell receptor beta chains below come from one sample, sequenced in a study of CD8+ T cells in alopecia areata. The treatment: oral pan-JAK inhibitor, 5-10 mg twice daily. Sequencing templates came from extracted RNA that was reverse transcribed into cDNA. Profiling relied on immunoSEQ multiplex PCR, and the TCRdb table lists in-frame clones only, not all of them. Of roughly 210,000 clones detected, around two fifths appear once; the ten largest clones hold over 2%. The sequencing used CD4+ T cells sorted from blood, collected at approximately week 36, from a patient treated with tofacitinib. These receptors came from a human donor with alopecia areata.

CDR3 sequence: CAWSLGLAQYNEQFF. The DNA of the CDR3 is TGTGCCTGGAGTTTGGGACTAGCTCAATACAATGAGCAGTTCTTC. The chain recombines TRBV30 with TRBJ2-1, with 9 bases fitting TRBD2. V lost 2 bases to trimming and J lost 4 bases; unmatched junction nucleotides: 6. The CDR3 runs 15 residues. Germline V gene sequence: CDR1 GTSNPN, CDR2 SVGIG (reference sequence).

This clone turned up a few times. The chain employs TRBV11-2 and TRBJ2-1; 9 bases align to TRBD2. Germline lookup yields CDR1 SGHAT and CDR2 FQNNGV. This CDR3 has 15 amino acids. V lost 5 bases to trimming and J lost 0 bases; unmatched junction nucleotides: 2. The CDR3 protein is CASSPSGNSYNEQFF. The CDR3 coding sequence is TGTGCCAGCAGCCCTAGCGGGAACTCCTACAATGAGCAGTTCTTC.

This chain links TRBV4-1 with TRBJ1-1; a weak D match, TRBD1 (6 bases). V dropped 0 bases and J dropped 5 bases, with 22 bases sitting between them. The CDR3 covers 18 residues. Germline V lookup: CDR1 MGHRA, CDR2 YSYEKL. CDR3 protein: CASSQELQGIAGETEAFF. DNA of the CDR3: TGCGCCAGCAGCCAAGAATTGCAGGGGATAGCCGGAGAAACTGAAGCTTTCTTT.

The table lists this clone with a count of one. The rearrangement uses TRBV20-1 and TRBJ2-1; D may be TRBD2 (5 bases). V lost 3 bases, J lost 6 bases, and 6 bases lay in between. The length of the CDR3 is 11 residues. Looked up from germline, CDR1 is DFQATT and CDR2 is SNEGSKA (reference sequence). The CDR3 protein is CSASTSNEQFF. The CDR3 nucleotides read TGCAGTGCTAGTACTAGCAATGAGCAGTTCTTC.

This clone was seen a handful of times. The genes are TRBV7-2 and TRBJ1-2; possible D gene TRBD1, 5 bases. There are 13 residues in the CDR3. The germline V gene encodes CDR1 SGHTA and CDR2 FQGNSA. V was shortened by 1 base and J by 14 bases, with 17 bases between the two germline ends. Written as DNA, the CDR3 is TGTGCCAGCAGCTTAGATCCCGGAGGACACAGTACCTTC. It codes for CASSLDPGGHSTF.

V and J are TRBV7-9 and TRBJ2-1, with 9 nucleotides matching TRBD2. V shed 5 bases and J 5 bases; nucleotides not matched to a gene: 7. The germline V gene encodes CDR1 SEHNR and CDR2 FQNEAQ (reference sequence). The CDR3 runs 15 residues. For the CDR3, the DNA is TGTGCCAGCAGCCCCCGCCTAGCGGGAAACAATGAGCAGTTCTTC. Translation: CASSPRLAGNNEQFF. Filled out from reference TRBV7-9 and TRBJ2-1, the complete variable domain reads DTGVSQNPRHKITKRGQNVTFRCDPISEHNRLYWYRQTLGQGPEFLTYFQNEAQLEKSRLLSDRFSAERPKGSFSTLEIQRTEQGDSAMYLCASSPRLAGNNEQFFGPGTRLTVL.